This T cell receptor beta chain derives from a study of blood T cell repertoires in COVID-19. In the study overall: The United States, Italy and Spain were the sources of the acute and convalescent COVID-19 samples.

The repertoire was sequenced with immunoSEQ multiplex PCR; TCRdb's copy has only in-frame clones and lacks some. This table holds some 130,000 clones, approximately 90% found once. The CDR3 contains 15 residues. The V end was cut by 4 bases, the J end by 5 bases, with 18 bases between. The V gene's germline CDR1 is MGHRA and CDR2 YSYEKL. The chain uses TRBV4-1 and TRBJ2-7, with D perhaps matching TRBD2 (5 bases). The sample was peripheral blood. The TCR comes from a man between 65 and 85 years old with active COVID-19. The CDR3 sequence is CASSPSGLTDDEQYF. The CDR3, as DNA: TGCGCCAGCAGCCCCTCGGGATTAACAGACGACGAGCAGTACTTC.